This entry lists 18 T cell receptor beta chains sequenced from one sample in a study of shared clonotypes between healthy human individuals. CD8 cells regarded as naive lacked CD45RO, were positively chosen for CCR7, and omitted terminally differentiated effector memory CD45RA+ cells. Profiling relied on immunoSEQ multiplex PCR, and the TCRdb table lists in-frame clones only, not all of them. The table includes about 2.1 million clones, about 93% detected once. Specimen: naive CD8+ T cells from PBMCs. The receptors originated from a man aged 18 to 29 in good health. Some clones in this sample may be carry-over from other donors' samples.

The genes are TRBV5-4 and TRBJ2-7, with 10 bases lining up with TRBD2. There are 13 residues in the CDR3. The trim removed 7 bases at V and 3 bases at J, leaving 4 bases unmatched. Germline CDR1 reads SGHNT; CDR2 reads YYREEE (reference sequence). CDR3: CASPTSGVYEQYF. Written as DNA, the CDR3 is TGTGCCAGCCCTACTAGCGGGGTCTACGAGCAGTACTTC.

In DNA, the CDR3 is TGTGCTTCGCGCGCCCCATCTGGAAACACCATATATTTT. Protein product: CASRAPSGNTIYF. The chain recombines TRBV7-9 with TRBJ1-3; no reliable D call. The CDR3 covers 13 residues. CDR1 SEHNR and CDR2 FQNEAQ come from the germline V gene (reference sequence).

The chain uses TRBV9 and TRBJ2-1; maybe TRBD2 (5 bases). The germline V gene has CDR1 SGDLS and CDR2 YYNGEE. Trimming shortened V by 0 bases and J by 10 bases, and 11 bases separated the two germline ends. The CDR3 extends over 13 amino acids. The CDR3 region is CASSVGVGGEQFF. CDR3 DNA sequence: TGTGCCAGCAGCGTAGGTGTTGGCGGGGAGCAGTTCTTC. Based on the CDR3 plus reference TRBV9 and TRBJ2-1, the full variable domain is DSGVTQTPKHLITATGQRVTLRCSPRSGDLSVYWYQQSLDQGLQFLIQYYNGEERAKGNILERFSAQQFPDLHSELNLSSLELGDSALYFCASSVGVGGEQFFGPGTRLTVL.

The chain has TRBV4-3 and TRBJ2-5; 7 nucleotides line up with TRBD1. Trimming cost V 4 bases and J 3 bases; bases outside gene matches: 2. The CDR3 covers 13 residues. CDR1 and CDR2 from the germline V gene are LGHNA and YSLEER. The CDR3 region has the DNA TGCGCCAGCAGCCCCGACAGGGAAGAGACCCAGTACTTC. Translating it yields CASSPDREETQYF.

The V gene is TRBV5-1, the J gene TRBJ1-1; D gene uncertain. Germline assignment: CDR1 SGHRS and CDR2 YFSETQ. The CDR3 runs to 16 residues. Deletions cut 4 bases from V and 1 base from J, with 17 bases between. CDR3 DNA: TGCGCCAGCAGCGATATTGGGTACACTGGGAACACTGAAGCTTTCTTT. Encoded protein: CASSDIGYTGNTEAFF. The full variable domain, rest sourced from reference TRBV5-1 and TRBJ1-1, is KAGVTQTPRYLIKTRGQQVTLSCSPISGHRSVSWYQQTPGQGLQFLFEYFSETQRNKGNFPGRFSGRQFSNSRSEMNVSTLELGDSALYLCASSDIGYTGNTEAFFGQGTRLTVV.

In nucleotides, the CDR3 is TGTGCCAGCAGCCCTACCCCAGGAGGGCGCTTTGCCAATGAGCAGTTCTTC. Translating gives CASSPTPGGRFANEQFF. The chain links TRBV28 to TRBJ2-1; the D gene is possibly TRBD2 (6 bases). Germline assignment: CDR1 MDHEN and CDR2 SYDVKM. The ends were cut back, 6 bases at V and 6 bases at J, with 24 bases in the middle. The CDR3 is 17 amino acids.

The V and J genes are TRBV9 and TRBJ1-2; perhaps TRBD1 as D (6 bases). The V gene's germline CDR1 is SGDLS and CDR2 YYNGEE. This CDR3 spans 17 amino acids. The germline V and J ends were trimmed by 0 bases and 0 bases, with 15 bases remaining between them. CDR3 region: CASSVASGDRTNYGYTF. CDR3 sequence (DNA): TGTGCCAGCAGCGTAGCGTCAGGGGATCGGACTAACTATGGCTACACCTTC.

V is TRBV7-2 and J is TRBJ2-1, with a possible D match to TRBD2 (6 bases). Germline CDR1 and CDR2: SGHTA and FQGNSA. The CDR3 is 15 residues long. Deletions cut 5 bases from V and 4 bases from J, with 15 bases between. As DNA, the CDR3 is TGTGCCAGCAGCGTCTTAGCGGTGGATTACAATGAGCAGTTCTTC. It codes for CASSVLAVDYNEQFF.

The chain is built from TRBV9 and TRBJ1-1; D ambiguous. Deletions cut 0 bases from V and 1 base from J, with 10 bases between. Germline-derived CDR1 and CDR2 are SGDLS and YYNGEE. CDR3 length equals 15 residues. CDR3 sequence reads: CASSVGPDPNTEAFF. As DNA, the CDR3 is TGTGCCAGCAGCGTAGGACCAGATCCGAACACTGAAGCTTTCTTT.

The V gene is TRBV28, the J gene TRBJ2-3; D may be TRBD2 (5 bases). V was pared by 5 bases and J by 4 bases, with 16 bases between. This CDR3 spans 15 amino acids. Germline V gene data show CDR1 as MDHEN and CDR2 as SYDVKM. The CDR3 sequence: CASSLLFGRADTQYF. The CDR3 bases are TGTGCCAGCAGTCTCCTTTTCGGGCGGGCAGATACGCAGTATTTT.

The chain is built from TRBV4-2 and TRBJ1-2, with D possibly TRBD1 on 5 matching bases. The CDR3 sequence is 15 residues long. V was clipped by 0 bases and J by 4 bases, with 12 bases between them. The germline CDR1 and CDR2 sequences are LGHNA and YNFKEQ. The CDR3 is CASSQESQDFYGYTF. CDR3 sequence (DNA): TGTGCCAGCAGCCAAGAATCACAGGACTTCTATGGCTACACCTTC.

J is TRBJ2-1 and V is TRBV19, with D perhaps TRBD2 (6 bases). CDR1 is LNHDA, CDR2 SQIVND, per germline (reference sequence). V was clipped by 3 bases and J by 6 bases, with 9 bases between them. This CDR3 comprises 13 residues. The CDR3 DNA sequence: TGTGCCAGTAGTATCACTAGCCCCAATGAGCAGTTCTTC. It is translated as CASSITSPNEQFF.

V and J are TRBV7-6 and TRBJ2-1; 7 bases map to TRBD2. Germline CDR1 is SGHVS and CDR2 is FNYEAQ. V lost 5 bases and J lost 0; bases outside the gene matches: 16. The CDR3 has 19 amino acids. The CDR3: CASSPPSGYPRSSYNEQFF. In nucleotides, the CDR3 is TGTGCCAGCAGCCCACCTAGCGGTTATCCTCGTAGCTCCTACAATGAGCAGTTCTTC. Supplemented by reference TRBV7-6 and TRBJ2-1, the full variable domain reads GAGVSQSPRYKVTKRGQDVALRCDPISGHVSLYWYRQALGQGPEFLTYFNYEAQQDKSGLPNDRFSAERPEGSISTLTIQRTEQRDSAMYRCASSPPSGYPRSSYNEQFFGPGTRLTVL.

The chain uses TRBV7-8 and TRBJ2-3; D unresolved. The CDR3 extends over 13 amino acids. Trimming shortened V by 5 bases and J by 1 base, and 7 bases separated the two germline ends. Germline V gives CDR1 SGHVS, CDR2 FQNEAQ. The CDR3 bases are TGTGCCAGCAGCCACGTAGGCACAGATACGCAGTATTTT. Translation: CASSHVGTDTQYF.

The gene calls are TRBV21-1 and TRBJ2-7; the table gives TRBD1 as D, unverified against the DNA. TRBV21-1 counts as a pseudogene. CDR3 length: 14 amino acids. The CDR3 is CASSPRDREREQYF. The CDR3, as DNA: TGTGCCAGCAGCCCGCGGGACAGGGAGAGGGAGCAGTACTTC.

V gene TRBV27 combines with J gene TRBJ2-1, with a possible D match to TRBD2 (6 bases). CDR1 and CDR2 from the germline V gene are MNHEY and SMNVEV (reference sequence). V was cut by 4 bases and J by 2 bases, with 12 bases left in between. There are 15 residues in the CDR3. The CDR3 DNA reads as TGTGCCAGCAGTTCTAGACTAGATCCCTACAATGAGCAGTTCTTC. Translation: CASSSRLDPYNEQFF.

The chain uses TRBV27 and TRBJ1-5; 7 bases map to TRBD1. CDR1 and CDR2 from the germline V gene are MNHEY and SMNVEV (reference sequence). With V trimmed by 1 base and J by 4 bases, 13 bases remained unmatched. The CDR3 covers 18 residues. The CDR3 loop reads CASSLFGLTGVWNQPQHF. Written as DNA, the CDR3 is TGTGCCAGCAGTTTATTTGGCCTTACAGGGGTTTGGAATCAGCCCCAGCATTTT.

The V call is TRBV10-3, the J call TRBJ2-3; a possible D gene is TRBD2 (6 bases). Per the germline V gene, CDR1 is ENHRY and CDR2 is SYGVKD. CDR3 length: 15 residues. Trimming left V 2 bases short and J 5 bases short, with 14 bases between. In DNA form, the CDR3 reads TGTGCCATCAGTGAGCGGCGACTAGGTGAAGATACGCAGTATTTT. Residues: CAISERRLGEDTQYF.